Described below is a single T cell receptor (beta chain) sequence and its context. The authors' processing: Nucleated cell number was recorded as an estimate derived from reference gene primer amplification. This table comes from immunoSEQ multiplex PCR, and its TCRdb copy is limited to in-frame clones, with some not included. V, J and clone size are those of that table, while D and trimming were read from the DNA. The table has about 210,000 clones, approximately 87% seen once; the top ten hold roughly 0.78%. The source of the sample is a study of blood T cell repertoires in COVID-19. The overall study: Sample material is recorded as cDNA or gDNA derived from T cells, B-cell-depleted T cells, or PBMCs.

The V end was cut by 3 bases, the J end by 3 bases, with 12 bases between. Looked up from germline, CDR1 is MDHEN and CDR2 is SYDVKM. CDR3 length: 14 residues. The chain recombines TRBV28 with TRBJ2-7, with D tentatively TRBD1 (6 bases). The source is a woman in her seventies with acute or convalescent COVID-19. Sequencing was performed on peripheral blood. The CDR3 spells CASSLGALVYEQYF. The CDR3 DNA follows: TGTGCCAGCAGTTTGGGGGCCCTGGTCTACGAGCAGTACTTC.